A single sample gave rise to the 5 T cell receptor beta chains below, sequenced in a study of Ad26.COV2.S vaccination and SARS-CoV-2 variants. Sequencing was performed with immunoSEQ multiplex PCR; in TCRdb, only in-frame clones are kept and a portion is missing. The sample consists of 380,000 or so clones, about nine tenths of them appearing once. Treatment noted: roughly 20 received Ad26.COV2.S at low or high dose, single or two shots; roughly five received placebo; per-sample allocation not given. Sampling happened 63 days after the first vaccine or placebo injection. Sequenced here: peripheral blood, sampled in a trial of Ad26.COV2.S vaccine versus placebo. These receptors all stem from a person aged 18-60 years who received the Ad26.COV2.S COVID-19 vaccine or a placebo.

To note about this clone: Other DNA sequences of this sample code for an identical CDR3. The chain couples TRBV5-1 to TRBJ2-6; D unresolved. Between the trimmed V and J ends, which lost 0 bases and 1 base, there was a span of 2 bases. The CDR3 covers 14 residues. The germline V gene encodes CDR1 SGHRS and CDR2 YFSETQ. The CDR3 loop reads CASSLDSGANVLTF. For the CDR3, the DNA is TGCGCCAGCAGCTTGGATTCTGGGGCCAACGTCCTGACTTTC.

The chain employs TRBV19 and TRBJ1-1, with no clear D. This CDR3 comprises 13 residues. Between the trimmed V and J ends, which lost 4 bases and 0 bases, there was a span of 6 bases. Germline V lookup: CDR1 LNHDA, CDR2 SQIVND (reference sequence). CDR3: CASSNTVNTEAFF. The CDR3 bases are TGTGCCAGTAGTAATACAGTGAACACTGAAGCTTTCTTT.

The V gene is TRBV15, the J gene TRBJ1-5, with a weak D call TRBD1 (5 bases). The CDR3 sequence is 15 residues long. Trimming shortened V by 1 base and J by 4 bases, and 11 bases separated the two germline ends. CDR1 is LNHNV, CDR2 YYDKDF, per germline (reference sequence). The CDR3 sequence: CATSRGTGPNQPQHF. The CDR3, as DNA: TGTGCCACCAGCAGAGGCACAGGACCAAATCAGCCCCAGCATTTT.

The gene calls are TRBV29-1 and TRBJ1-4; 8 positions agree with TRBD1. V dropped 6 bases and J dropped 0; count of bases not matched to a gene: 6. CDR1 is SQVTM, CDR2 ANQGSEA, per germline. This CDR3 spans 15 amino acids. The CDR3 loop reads CSVGTGGTTNEKLFF. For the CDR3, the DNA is TGCAGCGTAGGTACAGGGGGAACAACTAATGAAAAACTGTTTTTT.

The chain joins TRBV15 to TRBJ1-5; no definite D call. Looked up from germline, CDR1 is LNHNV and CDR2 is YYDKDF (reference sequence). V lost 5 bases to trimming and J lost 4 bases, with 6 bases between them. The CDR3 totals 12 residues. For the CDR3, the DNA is TGTGCCACCAGCGGCCAAAATCAGCCCCAGCATTTT. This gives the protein CATSGQNQPQHF.